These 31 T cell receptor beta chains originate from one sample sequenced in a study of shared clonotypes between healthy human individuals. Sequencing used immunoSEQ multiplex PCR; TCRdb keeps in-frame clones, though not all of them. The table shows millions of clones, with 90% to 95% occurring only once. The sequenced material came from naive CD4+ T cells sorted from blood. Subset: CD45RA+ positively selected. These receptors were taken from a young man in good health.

CDR3 amino acids: CASSLERTSSPQHF. For the CDR3, the DNA is TGTGCCAGCAGCTTGGAGAGGACGTCATCACCCCAGCATTTT. V is TRBV7-2 and J is TRBJ1-5; unclear D gene. This CDR3 region has 14 residues. CDR1 is SGHTA and CDR2 is FQGNSA in the germline V gene. The ends were cut back, 3 bases at V and 10 bases at J, with 16 bases in the middle.

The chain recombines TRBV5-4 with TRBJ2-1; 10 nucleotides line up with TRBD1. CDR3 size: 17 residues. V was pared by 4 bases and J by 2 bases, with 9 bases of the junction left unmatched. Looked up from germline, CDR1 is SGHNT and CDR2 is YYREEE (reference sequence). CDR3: CASSVPGQGTPYNEQFF. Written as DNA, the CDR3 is TGTGCCAGCAGCGTTCCGGGACAGGGGACCCCCTACAATGAGCAGTTCTTC.

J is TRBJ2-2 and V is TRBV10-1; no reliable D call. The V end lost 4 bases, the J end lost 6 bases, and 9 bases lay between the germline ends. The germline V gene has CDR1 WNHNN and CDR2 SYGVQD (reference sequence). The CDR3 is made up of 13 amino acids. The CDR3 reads CASSAYVAGELFF. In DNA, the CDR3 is TGCGCCAGCAGTGCATACGTTGCCGGGGAGCTGTTTTTT.

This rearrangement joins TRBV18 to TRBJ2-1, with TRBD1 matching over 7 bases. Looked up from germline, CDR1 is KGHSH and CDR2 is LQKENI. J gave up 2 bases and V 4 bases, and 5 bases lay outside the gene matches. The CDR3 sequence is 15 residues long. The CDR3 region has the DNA TGTGCCAGCTCACTGGTCGGACAGGCCTACAATGAGCAGTTCTTC. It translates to CASSLVGQAYNEQFF.

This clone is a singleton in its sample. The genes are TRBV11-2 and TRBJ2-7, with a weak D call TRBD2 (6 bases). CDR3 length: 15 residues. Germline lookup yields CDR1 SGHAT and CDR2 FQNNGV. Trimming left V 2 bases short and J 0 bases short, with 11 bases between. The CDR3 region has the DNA TGTGCCAGCAGCTTAATTCAGACTAGCTCCTACGAGCAGTACTTC. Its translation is CASSLIQTSSYEQYF.

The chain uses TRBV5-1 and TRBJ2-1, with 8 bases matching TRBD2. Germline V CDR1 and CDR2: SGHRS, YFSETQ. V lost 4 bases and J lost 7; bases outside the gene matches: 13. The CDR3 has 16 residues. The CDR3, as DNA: TGCGCCAGCAGCCTCGTCGGGCTAGCGGGCCAGAATGAGCAGTTCTTC. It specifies CASSLVGLAGQNEQFF.

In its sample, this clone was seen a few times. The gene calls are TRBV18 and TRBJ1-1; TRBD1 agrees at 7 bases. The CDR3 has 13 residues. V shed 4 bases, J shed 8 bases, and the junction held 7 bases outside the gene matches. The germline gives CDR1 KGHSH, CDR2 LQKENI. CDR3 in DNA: TGTGCCAGCTCACGAAATGACAGGGCAGAAGCTTTCTTT. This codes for CASSRNDRAEAFF. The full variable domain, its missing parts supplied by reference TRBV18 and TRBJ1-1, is NAGVMQNPRHLVRRRGQEARLRCSPMKGHSHVYWYRQLPEEGLKFMVYLQKENIIDESGMPKERFSAEFPKEGPSILRIQQVVRGDSAAYFCASSRNDRAEAFFGQGTRLTVV.

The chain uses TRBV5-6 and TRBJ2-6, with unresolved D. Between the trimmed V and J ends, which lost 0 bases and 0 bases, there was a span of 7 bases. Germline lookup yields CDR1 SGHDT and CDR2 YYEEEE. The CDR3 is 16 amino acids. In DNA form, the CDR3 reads TGTGCCAGCAGCTTGGGACCCACCTCTGGGGCCAACGTCCTGACTTTC. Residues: CASSLGPTSGANVLTF. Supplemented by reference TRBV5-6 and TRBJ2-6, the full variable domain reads DAGVTQSPTHLIKTRGQQVTLRCSPKSGHDTVSWYQQALGQGPQFIFQYYEEEERQRGNFPDRFSGHQFPNYSSELNVNALLLGDSALYLCASSLGPTSGANVLTFGAGSRLTVL.

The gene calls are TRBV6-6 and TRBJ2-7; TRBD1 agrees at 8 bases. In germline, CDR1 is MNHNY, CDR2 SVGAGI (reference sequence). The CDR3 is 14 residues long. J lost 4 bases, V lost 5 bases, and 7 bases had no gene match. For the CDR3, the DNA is TGTGCCAGCAGTCGACCACAGGGGGAGTACGAGCAGTACTTC. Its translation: CASSRPQGEYEQYF.

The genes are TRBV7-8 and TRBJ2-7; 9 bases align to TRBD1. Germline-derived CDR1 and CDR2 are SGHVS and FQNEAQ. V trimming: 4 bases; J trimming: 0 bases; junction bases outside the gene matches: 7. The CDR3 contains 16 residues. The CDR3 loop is CASSSLGQGVSYEQYF. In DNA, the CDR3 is TGTGCCAGCAGCTCCTTGGGACAGGGTGTCTCCTACGAGCAGTACTTC.

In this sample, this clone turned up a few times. CDR3 DNA: TGTGCCAGCCACCTGTTGACAGCGAACACCGGGGAGCTGTTTTTT. Amino acid sequence: CASHLLTANTGELFF. The chain has TRBV21-1 and TRBJ2-2; the table's D call, TRBD1, has no DNA check behind it. TRBV21-1 is a listed pseudogene. This CDR3 has 15 amino acids.

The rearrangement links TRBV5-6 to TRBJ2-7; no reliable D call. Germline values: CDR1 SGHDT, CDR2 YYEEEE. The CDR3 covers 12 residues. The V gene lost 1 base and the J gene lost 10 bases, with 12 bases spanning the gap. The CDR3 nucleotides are TGTGCCAGCAGCTTGTATTCTAGTGTTCAGTACTTC. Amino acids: CASSLYSSVQYF.

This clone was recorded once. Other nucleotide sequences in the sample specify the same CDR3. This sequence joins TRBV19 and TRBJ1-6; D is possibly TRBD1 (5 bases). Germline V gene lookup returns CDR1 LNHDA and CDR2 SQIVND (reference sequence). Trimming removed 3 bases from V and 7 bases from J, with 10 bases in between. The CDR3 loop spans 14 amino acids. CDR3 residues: CASSMGQDNSPLHF. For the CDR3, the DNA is TGTGCCAGTAGTATGGGGCAGGACAATTCACCCCTCCACTTT.

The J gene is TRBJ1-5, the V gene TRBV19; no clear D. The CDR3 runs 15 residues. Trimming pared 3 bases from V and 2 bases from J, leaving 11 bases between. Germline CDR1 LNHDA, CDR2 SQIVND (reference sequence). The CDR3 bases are TGTGCCAGTAGTATTAGCGTGAACGGCAATCAGCCCCAGCATTTT. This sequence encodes CASSISVNGNQPQHF.

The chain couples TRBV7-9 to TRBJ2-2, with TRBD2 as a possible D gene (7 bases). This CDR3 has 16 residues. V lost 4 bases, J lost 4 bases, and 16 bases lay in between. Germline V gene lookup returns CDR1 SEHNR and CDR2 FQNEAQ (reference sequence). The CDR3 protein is CASSWGLAAITGELFF. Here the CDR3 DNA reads TGTGCCAGCAGCTGGGGGCTAGCGGCGATCACCGGGGAGCTGTTTTTT.

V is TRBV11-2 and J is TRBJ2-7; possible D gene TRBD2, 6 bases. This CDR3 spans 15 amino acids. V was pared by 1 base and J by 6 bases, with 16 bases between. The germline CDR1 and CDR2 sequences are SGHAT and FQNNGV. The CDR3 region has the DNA TGTGCCAGCAGCTTAGGCTGGACGGGAGTTCCCGAGCAGTACTTC. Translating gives CASSLGWTGVPEQYF.

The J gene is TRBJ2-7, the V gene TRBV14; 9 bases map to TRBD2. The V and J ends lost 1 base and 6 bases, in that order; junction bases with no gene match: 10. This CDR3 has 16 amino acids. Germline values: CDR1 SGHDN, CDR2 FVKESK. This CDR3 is CASSQGSSGEGLEQYF. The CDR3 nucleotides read TGTGCCAGCAGCCAAGGCTCTAGCGGGGAAGGACTCGAGCAGTACTTC.

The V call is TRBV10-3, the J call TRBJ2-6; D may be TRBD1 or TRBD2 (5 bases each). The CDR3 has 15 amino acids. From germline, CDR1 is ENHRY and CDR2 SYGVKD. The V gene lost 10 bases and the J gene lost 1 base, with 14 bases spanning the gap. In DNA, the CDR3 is TGTGCCACCCAGGTAGGGGAGTCTGGGGCCAACGTCCTGACTTTC. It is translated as CATQVGESGANVLTF.

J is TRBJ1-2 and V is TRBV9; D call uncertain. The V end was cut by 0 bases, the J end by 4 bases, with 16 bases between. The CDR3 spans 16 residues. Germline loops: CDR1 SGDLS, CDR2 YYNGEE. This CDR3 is CASSVDSGRTIYGYTF. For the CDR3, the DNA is TGTGCCAGCAGCGTAGATTCTGGGCGGACCATCTATGGCTACACCTTC.

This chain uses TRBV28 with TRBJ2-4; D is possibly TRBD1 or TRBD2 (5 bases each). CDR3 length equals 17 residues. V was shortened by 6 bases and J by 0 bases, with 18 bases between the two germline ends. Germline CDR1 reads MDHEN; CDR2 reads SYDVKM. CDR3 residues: CASRWGRETLAKNIQYF. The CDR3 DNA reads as TGTGCCAGCAGATGGGGACGTGAAACCCTAGCCAAAAACATTCAGTACTTC.

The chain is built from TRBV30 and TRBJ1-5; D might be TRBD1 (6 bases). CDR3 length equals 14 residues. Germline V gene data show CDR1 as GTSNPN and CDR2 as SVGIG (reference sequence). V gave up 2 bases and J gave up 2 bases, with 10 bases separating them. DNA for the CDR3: TGTGCCTGGAGTCCAGGGGAGCGCAATCAGCCCCAGCATTTT. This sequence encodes CAWSPGERNQPQHF.

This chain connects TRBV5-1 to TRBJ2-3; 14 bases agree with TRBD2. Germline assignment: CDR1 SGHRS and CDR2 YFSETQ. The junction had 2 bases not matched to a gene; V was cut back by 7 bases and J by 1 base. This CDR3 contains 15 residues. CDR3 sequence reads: CASRGLAGGTDTQYF. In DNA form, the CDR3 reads TGCGCCAGCCGGGGACTAGCGGGAGGCACAGATACGCAGTATTTT.

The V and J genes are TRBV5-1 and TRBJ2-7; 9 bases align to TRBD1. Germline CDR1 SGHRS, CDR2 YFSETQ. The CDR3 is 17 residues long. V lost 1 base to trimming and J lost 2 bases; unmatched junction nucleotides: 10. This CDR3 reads CASSLSPWTGATYEQYF. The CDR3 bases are TGCGCCAGCAGCTTGTCCCCTTGGACAGGGGCAACCTACGAGCAGTACTTC.

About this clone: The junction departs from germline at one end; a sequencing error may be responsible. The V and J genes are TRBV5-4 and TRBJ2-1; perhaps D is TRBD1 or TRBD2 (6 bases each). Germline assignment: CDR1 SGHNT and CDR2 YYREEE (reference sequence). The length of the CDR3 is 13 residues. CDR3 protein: CASSLAGVQGKVF. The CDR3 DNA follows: TGTGCCAGCAGCTTGGCGGGGGTGCAGGGGAAGGTCTTC.

Here the CDR3 DNA reads TGTGCCAGCGGAGGCAGGGGGCTGGAGACCCAGTACTTC. It specifies CASGGRGLETQYF. J is TRBJ2-5 and V is TRBV21-1; the listed D gene, TRBD1, was not tested against the DNA. TRBV21-1 represents a pseudogene. The CDR3 is made up of 13 amino acids.

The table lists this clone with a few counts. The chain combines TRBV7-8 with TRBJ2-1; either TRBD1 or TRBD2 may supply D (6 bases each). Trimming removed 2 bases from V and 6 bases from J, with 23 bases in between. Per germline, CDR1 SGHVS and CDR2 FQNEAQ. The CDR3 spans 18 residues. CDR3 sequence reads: CASSLLSPGAGGGNEQFF. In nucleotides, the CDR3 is TGTGCCAGCAGCTTACTCAGTCCGGGGGCCGGTGGTGGCAATGAGCAGTTCTTC. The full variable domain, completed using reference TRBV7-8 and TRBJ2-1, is GAGVSQSPRYKVAKRGQDVALRCDPISGHVSLFWYQQALGQGPEFLTYFQNEAQLDKSGLPSDRFFAERPEGSVSTLKIQRTQQEDSAVYLCASSLLSPGAGGGNEQFFGPGTRLTVL.

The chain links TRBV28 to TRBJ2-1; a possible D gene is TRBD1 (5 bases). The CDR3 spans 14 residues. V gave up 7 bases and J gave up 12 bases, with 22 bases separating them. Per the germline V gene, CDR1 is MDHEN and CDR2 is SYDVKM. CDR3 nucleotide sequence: TGTGCCAGCATCGGACAATCTCCCATTAGAGTGCAGTTCTTC. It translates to CASIGQSPIRVQFF.

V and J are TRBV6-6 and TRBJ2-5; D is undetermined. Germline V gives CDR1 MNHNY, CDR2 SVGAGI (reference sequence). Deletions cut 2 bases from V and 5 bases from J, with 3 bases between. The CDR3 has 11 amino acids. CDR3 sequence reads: CASSYMETQYF. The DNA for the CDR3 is TGTGCCAGCAGTTACATGGAGACCCAGTACTTC.

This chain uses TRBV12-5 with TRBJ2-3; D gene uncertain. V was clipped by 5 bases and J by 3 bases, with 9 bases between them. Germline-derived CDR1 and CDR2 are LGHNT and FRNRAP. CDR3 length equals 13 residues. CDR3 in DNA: TGTGCTAGTGGTCCCCCGGGTACAGATACGCAGTATTTT. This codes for CASGPPGTDTQYF.

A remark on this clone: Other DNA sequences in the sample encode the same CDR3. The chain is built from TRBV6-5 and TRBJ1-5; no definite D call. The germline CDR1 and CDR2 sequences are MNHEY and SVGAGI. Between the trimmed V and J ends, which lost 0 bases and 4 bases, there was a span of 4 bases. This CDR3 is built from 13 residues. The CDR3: CASSYSTNQPQHF. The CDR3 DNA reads TGTGCCAGCAGTTACTCGACTAATCAGCCCCAGCATTTT.

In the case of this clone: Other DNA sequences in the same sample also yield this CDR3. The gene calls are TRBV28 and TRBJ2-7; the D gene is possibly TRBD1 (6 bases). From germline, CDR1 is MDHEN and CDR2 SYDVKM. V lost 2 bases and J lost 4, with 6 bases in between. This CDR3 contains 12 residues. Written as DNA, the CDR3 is TGTGCCAGCAGTTTAACAGGGTACGAGCAGTACTTC. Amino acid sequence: CASSLTGYEQYF. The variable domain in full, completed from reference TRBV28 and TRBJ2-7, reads DVKVTQSSRYLVKRTGEKVFLECVQDMDHENMFWYRQDPGLGLRLIYFSYDVKMKEKGDIPEGYSVSREKKERFSLILESASTNQTSMYLCASSLTGYEQYFGPGTRLTVT.